Below are 2 T cell receptor beta chains sequenced from a single sample in a study. The repertoire was sequenced with immunoSEQ multiplex PCR; TCRdb's copy has only in-frame clones and lacks some. The table lists approximately 70,000 clones, 85% to 95% of them singletons. Sequencing was done on a sample of PBMCs. These receptors were obtained from a man aged 35 to 55 with rheumatoid arthritis.

V gene TRBV13 combines with J gene TRBJ1-2; D perhaps matches TRBD1 (5 bases). The V and J ends lost 0 bases and 4 bases respectively, with 15 bases between them. The CDR3 is 16 residues long. Looked up from germline, CDR1 is PRHDT and CDR2 is FYEKMQ (reference sequence). The CDR3 bases are TGTGCCAGCAGCTTAGGTCCGGGGGGGTTTCCCTATGGCTACACCTTC. It yields the protein CASSLGPGGFPYGYTF.

This sequence joins TRBV7-2 and TRBJ2-6, with 10 bases that match TRBD1. CDR1 and CDR2 (germline): SGHTA, FQGNSA. J was trimmed by 0 bases and V by 3 bases; bases with no gene match: 5. The CDR3 is 18 residues long. Here the CDR3 DNA reads TGTGCCAGCAGCTTTCGGGGACAGGGGATCTCTGGGGCCAACGTCCTGACTTTC. Translating gives CASSFRGQGISGANVLTF.